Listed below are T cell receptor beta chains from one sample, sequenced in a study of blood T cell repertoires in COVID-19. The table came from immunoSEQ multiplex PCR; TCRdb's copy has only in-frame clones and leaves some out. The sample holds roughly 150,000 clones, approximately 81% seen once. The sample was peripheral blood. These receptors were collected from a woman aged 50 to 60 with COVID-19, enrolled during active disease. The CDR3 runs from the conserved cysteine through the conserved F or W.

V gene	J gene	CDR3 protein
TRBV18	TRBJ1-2	CASSPPDRDGGYTF
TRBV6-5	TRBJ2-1	CASSYETAGSYNEQFF
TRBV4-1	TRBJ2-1	CASSQVGRGSYEQFF
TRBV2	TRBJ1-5	CASSEGLAGSNQPQHF
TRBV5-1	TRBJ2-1	CASSHQHPGLELYNEQFF
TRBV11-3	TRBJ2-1	CASSLAGGRYNEQFF
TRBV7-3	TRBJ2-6	CASSPGPRDSLSGANVLTF
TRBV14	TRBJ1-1	CASSQLRDTEAFF
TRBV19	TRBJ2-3	CASSGAGASTDTQYF
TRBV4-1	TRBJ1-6	CASSQPQVYSYNSPLHF
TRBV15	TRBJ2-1	CATSTPTYRVGGGSYNEQFF
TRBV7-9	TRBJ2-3	CASRHPFSGETDTQYF